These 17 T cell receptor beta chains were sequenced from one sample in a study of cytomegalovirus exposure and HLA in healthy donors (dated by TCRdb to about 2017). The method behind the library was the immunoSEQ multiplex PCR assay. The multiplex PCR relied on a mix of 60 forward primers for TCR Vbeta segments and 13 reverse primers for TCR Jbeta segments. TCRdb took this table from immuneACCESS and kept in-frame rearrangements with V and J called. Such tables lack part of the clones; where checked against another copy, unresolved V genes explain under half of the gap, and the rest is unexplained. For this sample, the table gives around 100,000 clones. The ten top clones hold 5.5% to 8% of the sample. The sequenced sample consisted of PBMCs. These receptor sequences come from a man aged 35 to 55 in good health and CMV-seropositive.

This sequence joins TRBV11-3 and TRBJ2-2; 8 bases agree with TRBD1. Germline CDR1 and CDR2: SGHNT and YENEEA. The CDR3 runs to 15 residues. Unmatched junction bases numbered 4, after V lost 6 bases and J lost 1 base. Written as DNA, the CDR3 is TGTGCCAGCAGTCCTGGACAGGGGAACACCGGGGAGCTGTTTTTT. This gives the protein CASSPGQGNTGELFF.

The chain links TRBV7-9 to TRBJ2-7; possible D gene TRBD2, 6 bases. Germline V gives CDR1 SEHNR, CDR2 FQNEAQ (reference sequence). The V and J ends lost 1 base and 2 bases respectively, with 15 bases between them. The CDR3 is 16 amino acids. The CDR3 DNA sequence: TGTGCCAGCAGCTTAGTTGGTGCGGGACCACCCTACGAGCAGTACTTC. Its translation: CASSLVGAGPPYEQYF.

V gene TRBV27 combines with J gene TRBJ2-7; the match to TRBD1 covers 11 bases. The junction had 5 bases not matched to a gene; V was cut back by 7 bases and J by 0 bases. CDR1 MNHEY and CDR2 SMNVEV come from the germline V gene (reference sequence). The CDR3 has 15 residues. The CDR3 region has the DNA TGTGCCAGCACTTTCGGGACAGGGGGCTCCTACGAGCAGTACTTC. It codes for CASTFGTGGSYEQYF.

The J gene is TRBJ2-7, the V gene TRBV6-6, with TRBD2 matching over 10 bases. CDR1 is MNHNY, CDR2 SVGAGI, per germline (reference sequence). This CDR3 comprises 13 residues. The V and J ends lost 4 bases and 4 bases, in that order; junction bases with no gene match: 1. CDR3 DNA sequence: TGTGCCAGCAGTTCTAGCGGGAGTTACGAGCAGTACTTC. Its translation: CASSSSGSYEQYF.

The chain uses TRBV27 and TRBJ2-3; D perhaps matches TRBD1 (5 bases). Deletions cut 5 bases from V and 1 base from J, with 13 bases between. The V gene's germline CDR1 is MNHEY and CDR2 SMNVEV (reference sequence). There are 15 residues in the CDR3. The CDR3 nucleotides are TGTGCCAGCAGTCCGCAGGGTCGGGGCACAGATACGCAGTATTTT. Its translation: CASSPQGRGTDTQYF.

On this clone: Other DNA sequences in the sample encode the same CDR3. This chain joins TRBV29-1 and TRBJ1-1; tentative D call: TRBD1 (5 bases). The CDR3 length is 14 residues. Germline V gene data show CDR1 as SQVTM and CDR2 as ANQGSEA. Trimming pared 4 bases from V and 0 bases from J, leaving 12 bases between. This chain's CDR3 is CSVGGGGMNTEAFF. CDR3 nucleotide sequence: TGCAGCGTTGGTGGGGGAGGAATGAACACTGAAGCTTTCTTT.

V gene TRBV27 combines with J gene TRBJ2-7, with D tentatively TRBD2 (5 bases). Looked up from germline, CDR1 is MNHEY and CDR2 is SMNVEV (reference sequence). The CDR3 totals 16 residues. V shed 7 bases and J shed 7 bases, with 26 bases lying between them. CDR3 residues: CASNLAGGKYPREQYF. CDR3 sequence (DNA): TGTGCCAGCAACCTCGCGGGCGGAAAGTACCCTAGGGAGCAGTACTTC.

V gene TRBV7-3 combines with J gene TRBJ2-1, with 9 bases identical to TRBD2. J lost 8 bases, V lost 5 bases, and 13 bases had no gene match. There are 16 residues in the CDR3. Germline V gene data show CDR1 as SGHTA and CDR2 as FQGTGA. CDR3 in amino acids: CASSNAPGLAAHEQFF. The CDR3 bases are TGTGCCAGCAGCAACGCGCCGGGACTAGCTGCCCATGAGCAGTTCTTC.

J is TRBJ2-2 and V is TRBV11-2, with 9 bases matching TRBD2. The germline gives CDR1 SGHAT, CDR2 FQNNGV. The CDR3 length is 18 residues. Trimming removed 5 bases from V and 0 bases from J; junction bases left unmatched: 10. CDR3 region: CASSARGLAGTNTGELFF. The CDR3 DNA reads TGTGCCAGCAGCGCACGGGGGCTAGCGGGAACGAACACCGGGGAGCTGTTTTTT.

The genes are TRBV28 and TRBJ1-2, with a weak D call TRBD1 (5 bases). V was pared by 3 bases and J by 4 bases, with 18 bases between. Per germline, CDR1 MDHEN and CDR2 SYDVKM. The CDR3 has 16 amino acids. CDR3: CASSFPRGTRLYGYTF. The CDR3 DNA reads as TGTGCCAGCAGTTTCCCTAGGGGCACCCGGCTCTATGGCTACACCTTC.

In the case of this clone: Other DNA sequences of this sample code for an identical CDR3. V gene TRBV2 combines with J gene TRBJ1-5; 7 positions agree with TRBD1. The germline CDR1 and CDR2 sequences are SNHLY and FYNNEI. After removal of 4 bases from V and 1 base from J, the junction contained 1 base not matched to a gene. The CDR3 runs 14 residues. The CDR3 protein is CASSGTGSNQPQHF. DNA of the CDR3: TGTGCCAGCAGTGGGACAGGAAGCAATCAGCCCCAGCATTTT.

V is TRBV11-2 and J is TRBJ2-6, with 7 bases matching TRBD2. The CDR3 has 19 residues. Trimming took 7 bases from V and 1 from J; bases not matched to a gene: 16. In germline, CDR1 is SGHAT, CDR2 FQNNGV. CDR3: CASTPPLGGGLSGANVLTF. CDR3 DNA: TGTGCCAGCACCCCTCCCCTGGGGGGGGGTTTGTCTGGGGCCAACGTCCTGACTTTC.

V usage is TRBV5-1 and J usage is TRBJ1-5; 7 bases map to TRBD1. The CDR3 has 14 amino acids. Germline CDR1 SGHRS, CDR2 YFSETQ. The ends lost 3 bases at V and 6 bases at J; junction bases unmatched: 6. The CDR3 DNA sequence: TGCGCCAGCAGCTCGACAGGGAGCGGTCAGCCCCAGCATTTT. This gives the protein CASSSTGSGQPQHF.

The CDR3: CSVELQGVTGELFF. CDR3 DNA: TGCAGCGTTGAACTTCAGGGGGTAACCGGGGAGCTGTTTTTT. The V call is TRBV29-1, the J call TRBJ2-2; 7 positions match TRBD1. V shed 2 bases and J 5 bases; nucleotides not matched to a gene: 5. The CDR3 is 14 residues long. The germline CDR1 and CDR2 sequences are SQVTM and ANQGSEA.

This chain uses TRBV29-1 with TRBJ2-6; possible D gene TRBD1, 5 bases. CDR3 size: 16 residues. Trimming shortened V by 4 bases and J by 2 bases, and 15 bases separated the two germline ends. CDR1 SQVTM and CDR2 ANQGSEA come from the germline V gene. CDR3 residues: CSVGRQGIAGANVLTF. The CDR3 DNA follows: TGCAGCGTTGGGCGTCAGGGAATAGCTGGGGCCAACGTCCTGACTTTC.

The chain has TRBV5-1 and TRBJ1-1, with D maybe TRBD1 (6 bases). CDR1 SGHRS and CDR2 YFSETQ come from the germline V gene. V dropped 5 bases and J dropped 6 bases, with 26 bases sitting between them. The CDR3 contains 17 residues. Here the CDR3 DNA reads TGCGCCAGCAGTCTAGGGGGGACTACAAGGGGGGCGTCTGAAGCTTTCTTT. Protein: CASSLGGTTRGASEAFF. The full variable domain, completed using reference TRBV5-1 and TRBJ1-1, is KAGVTQTPRYLIKTRGQQVTLSCSPISGHRSVSWYQQTPGQGLQFLFEYFSETQRNKGNFPGRFSGRQFSNSRSEMNVSTLELGDSALYLCASSLGGTTRGASEAFFGQGTRLTVV.

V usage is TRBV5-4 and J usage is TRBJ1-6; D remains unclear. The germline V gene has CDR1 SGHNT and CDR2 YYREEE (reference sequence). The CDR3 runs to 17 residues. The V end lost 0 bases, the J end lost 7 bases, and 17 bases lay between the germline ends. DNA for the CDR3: TGTGCCAGCAGCTTGGAACGACGGCCGGGGAACAATTCACCCCTCCACTTT. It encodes CASSLERRPGNNSPLHF.